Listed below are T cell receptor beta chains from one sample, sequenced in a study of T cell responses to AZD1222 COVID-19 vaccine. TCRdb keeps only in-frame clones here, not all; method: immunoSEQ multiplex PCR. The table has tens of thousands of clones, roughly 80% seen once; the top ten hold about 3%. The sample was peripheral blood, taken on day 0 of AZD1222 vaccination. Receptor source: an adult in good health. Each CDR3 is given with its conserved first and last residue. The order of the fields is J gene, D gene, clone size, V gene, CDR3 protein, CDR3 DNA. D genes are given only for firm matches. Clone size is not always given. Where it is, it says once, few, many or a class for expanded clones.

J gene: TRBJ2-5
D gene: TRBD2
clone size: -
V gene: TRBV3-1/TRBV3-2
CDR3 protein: CASSRAGGAVETQYF
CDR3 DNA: TGTGCCAGCAGCCGCGCCGGGGGGGCCGTGGAGACCCAGTACTTC

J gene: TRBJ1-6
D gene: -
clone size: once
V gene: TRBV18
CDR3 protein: CASSLRDYNSPLHF
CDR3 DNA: TGTGCCAGCTCACTCCGGGACTATAATTCACCCCTCCACTTT

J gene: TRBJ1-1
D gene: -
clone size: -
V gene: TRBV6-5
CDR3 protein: CASSYKGRAFF
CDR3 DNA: TGTGCCAGCAGTTATAAGGGGAGAGCTTTCTTT

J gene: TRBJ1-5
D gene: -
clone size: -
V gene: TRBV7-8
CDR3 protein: CASSPLSNQPQHF
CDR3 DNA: TGTGCCAGCAGCCCGCTTAGCAATCAGCCCCAGCATTTT

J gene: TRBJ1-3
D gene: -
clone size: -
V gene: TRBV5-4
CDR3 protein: CASSSSRDGNTIYF
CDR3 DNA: TGTGCCAGCAGCTCGAGCAGGGACGGGAACACCATATATTTT

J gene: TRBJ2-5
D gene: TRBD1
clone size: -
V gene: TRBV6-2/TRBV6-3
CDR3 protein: CASSSWTGRAQETQYF
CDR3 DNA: TGTGCCAGCAGTTCCTGGACAGGACGGGCCCAAGAGACCCAGTACTTC

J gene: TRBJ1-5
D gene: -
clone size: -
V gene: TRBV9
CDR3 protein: CASSVDAGANQPQHF
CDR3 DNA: TGTGCCAGCAGCGTAGATGCGGGGGCTAATCAGCCCCAGCATTTT

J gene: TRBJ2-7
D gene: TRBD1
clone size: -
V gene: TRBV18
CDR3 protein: CASSPAGGYEQYF
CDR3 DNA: TGTGCCAGCTCACCAGCAGGGGGCTACGAGCAGTACTTC

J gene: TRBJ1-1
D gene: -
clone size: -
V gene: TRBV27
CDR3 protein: CASNQRWGSLNTEAFF
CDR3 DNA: TGTGCCAGCAACCAGAGGTGGGGCAGCCTGAACACTGAAGCTTTCTTT

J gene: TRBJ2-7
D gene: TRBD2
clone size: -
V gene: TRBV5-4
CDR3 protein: CASSFRASGSGYEQYF
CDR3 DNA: TGTGCCAGCAGCTTCCGGGCTAGCGGGAGTGGGTACGAGCAGTACTTC

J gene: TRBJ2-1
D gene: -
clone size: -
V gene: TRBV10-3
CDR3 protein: CAISDEGFTNEQFF
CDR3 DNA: TGTGCCATCAGTGACGAAGGCTTCACGAATGAGCAGTTCTTC

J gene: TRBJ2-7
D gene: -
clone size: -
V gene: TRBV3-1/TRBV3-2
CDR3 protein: CASSQGRGAIYEQYF
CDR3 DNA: TGTGCCAGCAGCCAAGGTCGGGGGGCAATCTACGAGCAGTACTTC

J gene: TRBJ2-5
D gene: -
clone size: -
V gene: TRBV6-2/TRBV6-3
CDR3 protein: CASSRQGPWETQYF
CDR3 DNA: TGTGCCAGCAGTCGTCAGGGGCCCTGGGAGACCCAGTACTTC

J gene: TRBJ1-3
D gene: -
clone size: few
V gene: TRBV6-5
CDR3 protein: CASSRDRFSGNTIYF
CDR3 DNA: TGTGCCAGCAGTCGTGACAGGTTCTCTGGAAACACCATATATTTT

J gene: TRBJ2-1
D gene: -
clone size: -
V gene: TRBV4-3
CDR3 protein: CASSQERDSYNEQFF
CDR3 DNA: TGCGCCAGCAGCCAAGAACGAGACTCCTACAATGAGCAGTTCTTC

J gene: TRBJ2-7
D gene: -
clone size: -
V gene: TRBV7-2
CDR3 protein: CASSPLGGPNEQYF
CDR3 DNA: TGTGCCAGCAGTCCGCTTGGCGGGCCGAACGAGCAGTACTTC

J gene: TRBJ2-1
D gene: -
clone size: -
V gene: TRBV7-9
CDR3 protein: CASSLVDEQFF
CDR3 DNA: TGTGCCAGCAGCCTGGTAGATGAGCAGTTCTTC

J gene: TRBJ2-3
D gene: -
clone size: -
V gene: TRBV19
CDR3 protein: CASSIYMGADTQYF
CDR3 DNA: TGTGCCAGTAGTATTTACATGGGAGCCGATACGCAGTATTTT

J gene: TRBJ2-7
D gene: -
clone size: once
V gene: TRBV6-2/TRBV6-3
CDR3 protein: CASSYGRRNEQYF
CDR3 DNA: TGTGCCAGCAGTTACGGTAGGCGGAACGAGCAGTACTTC

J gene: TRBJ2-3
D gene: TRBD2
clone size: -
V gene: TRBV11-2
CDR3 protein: CASSSRTSGIDTQYF
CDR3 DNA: TGTGCCAGCAGCTCGAGGACTAGCGGGATTGATACGCAGTATTTT

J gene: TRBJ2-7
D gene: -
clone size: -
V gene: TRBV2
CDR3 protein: CASGQRSYEQYF
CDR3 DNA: TGTGCCAGCGGACAGAGGTCCTACGAGCAGTACTTC

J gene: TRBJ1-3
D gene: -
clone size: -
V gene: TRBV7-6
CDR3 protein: CASSLGGSGNTIYF
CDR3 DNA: TGTGCCAGCAGCTTAGGGGGTTCTGGAAACACCATATATTTT

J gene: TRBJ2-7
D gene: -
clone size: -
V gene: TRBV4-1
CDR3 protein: CASSQGGVEQYF
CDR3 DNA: TGCGCCAGCAGCCAAGGGGGGGTTGAGCAGTACTTC

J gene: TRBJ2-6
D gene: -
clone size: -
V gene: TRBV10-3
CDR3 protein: CAILKSSGANVLTF
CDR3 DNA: TGTGCCATCCTCAAGAGCTCTGGGGCCAACGTCCTGACTTTC

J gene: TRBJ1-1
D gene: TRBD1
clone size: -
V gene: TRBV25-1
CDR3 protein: CASKQTGGYTEAFF
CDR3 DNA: TGTGCCAGCAAGCAGACAGGGGGCTACACTGAAGCTTTCTTT

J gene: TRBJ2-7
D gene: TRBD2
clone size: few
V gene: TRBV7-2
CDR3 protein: CASSPATSANEQYF
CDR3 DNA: TGTGCCAGCAGCCCGGCCACTAGCGCGAACGAGCAGTACTTC

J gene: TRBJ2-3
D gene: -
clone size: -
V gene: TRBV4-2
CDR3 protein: CASSQEGNLVDTQYF
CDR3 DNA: TGTGCCAGCAGCCAAGAGGGAAACCTGGTTGATACGCAGTATTTT

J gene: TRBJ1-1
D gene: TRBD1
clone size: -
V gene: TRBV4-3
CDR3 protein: CASSQGRDRVTEAFF
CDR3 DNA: TGCGCCAGCAGCCAAGGGCGGGACAGGGTCACTGAAGCTTTCTTT

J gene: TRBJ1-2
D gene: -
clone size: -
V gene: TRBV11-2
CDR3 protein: CASSLWDRSYGYTF
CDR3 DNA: TGTGCCAGCAGCTTATGGGACCGCTCGTATGGCTACACCTTC

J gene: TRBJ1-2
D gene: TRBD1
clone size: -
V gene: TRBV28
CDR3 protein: CASSLGDRGGGYTF
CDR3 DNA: TGTGCCAGCAGTTTGGGCGACAGGGGTGGTGGCTACACCTTC

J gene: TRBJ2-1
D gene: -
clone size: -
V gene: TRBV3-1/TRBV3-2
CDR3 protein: CASSQDRYNEQFF
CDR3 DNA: TGTGCCAGCAGCCAAGACAGGTACAATGAGCAGTTCTTC

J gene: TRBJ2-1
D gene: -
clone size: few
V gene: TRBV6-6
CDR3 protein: CASLDGGGTRDEQFF
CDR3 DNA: TGTGCCAGCCTAGACGGTGGCGGGACGAGGGATGAGCAGTTCTTC

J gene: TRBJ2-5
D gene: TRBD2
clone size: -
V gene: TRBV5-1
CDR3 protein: CASRGGLAGAETQYF
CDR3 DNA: TGCGCCAGCAGGGGGGGACTAGCGGGAGCTGAGACCCAGTACTTC

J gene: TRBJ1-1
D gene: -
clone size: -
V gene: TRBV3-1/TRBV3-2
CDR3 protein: CASSQRGGHSAAFF
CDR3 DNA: TGTGCCAGCAGCCAAAGAGGGGGGCATTCGGCGGCTTTCTTT

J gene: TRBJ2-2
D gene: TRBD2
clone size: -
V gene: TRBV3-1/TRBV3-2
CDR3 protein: CASSSLRPTSGKDGELFF
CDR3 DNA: TGTGCCAGCAGCTCCCTCCGTCCTACTAGCGGGAAGGACGGGGAGCTGTTTTTT

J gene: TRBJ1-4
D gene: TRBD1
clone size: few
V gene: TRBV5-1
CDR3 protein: CASRLGQGINEKLFF
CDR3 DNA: TGCGCCAGCAGACTTGGACAGGGGATCAATGAAAAACTGTTTTTT

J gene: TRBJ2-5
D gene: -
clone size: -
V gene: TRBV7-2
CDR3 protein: CASSLRGAGTQYF
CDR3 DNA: TGTGCCAGCAGCTTACGAGGCGCGGGGACCCAGTACTTC

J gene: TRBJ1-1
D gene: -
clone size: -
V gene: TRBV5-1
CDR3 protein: CASSLDGGGVNTEAFF
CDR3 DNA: TGCGCCAGCAGCTTGGATGGAGGGGGAGTGAACACTGAAGCTTTCTTT

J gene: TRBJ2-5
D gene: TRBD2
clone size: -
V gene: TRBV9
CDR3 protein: CASSVGRGGWETQYF
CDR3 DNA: TGTGCCAGCAGCGTAGGCCGGGGGGGCTGGGAGACCCAGTACTTC

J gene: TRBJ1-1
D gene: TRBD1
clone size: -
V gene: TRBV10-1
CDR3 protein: CASSDFPGQGSGGNTEAFF
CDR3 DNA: TGCGCCAGCAGTGATTTTCCGGGACAGGGGTCTGGAGGGAACACTGAAGCTTTCTTT

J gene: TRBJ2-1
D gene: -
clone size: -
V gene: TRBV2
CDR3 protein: CASRDFYNEQFF
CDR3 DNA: TGTGCCAGCAGGGACTTCTACAATGAGCAGTTCTTC

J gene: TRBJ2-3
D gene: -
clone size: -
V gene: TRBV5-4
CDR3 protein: CASSSSRSVTDTQYF
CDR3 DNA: TGTGCCAGCAGCAGCTCACGGAGCGTCACAGATACGCAGTATTTT

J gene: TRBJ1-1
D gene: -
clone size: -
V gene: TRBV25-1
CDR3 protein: CATGGLGNTEAFF
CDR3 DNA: TGTGCAACAGGCGGGTTGGGCAACACTGAAGCTTTCTTT

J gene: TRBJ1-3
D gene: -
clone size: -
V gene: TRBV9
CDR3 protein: CASSAYLGTGNTIYF
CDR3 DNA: TGTGCCAGCAGCGCCTACCTGGGCACCGGAAACACCATATATTTT

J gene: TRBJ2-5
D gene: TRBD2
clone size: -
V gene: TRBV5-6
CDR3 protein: CASSTGLLQETQYF
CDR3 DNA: TGTGCCAGCAGCACGGGACTACTCCAAGAGACCCAGTACTTC

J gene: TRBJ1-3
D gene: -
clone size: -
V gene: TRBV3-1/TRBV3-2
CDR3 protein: CASSQDPRGGGNTIYF
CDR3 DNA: TGTGCCAGCAGCCAAGATCCCCGGGGAGGAGGAAACACCATATATTTT

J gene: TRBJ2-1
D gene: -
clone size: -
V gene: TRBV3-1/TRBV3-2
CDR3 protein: CASSQAVLALPSYNEQFF
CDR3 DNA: TGTGCCAGCAGCCAAGCTGTTCTCGCTCTGCCCTCCTACAATGAGCAGTTCTTC

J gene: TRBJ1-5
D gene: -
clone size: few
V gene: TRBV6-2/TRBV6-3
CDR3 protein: CASSYTRGTLDSQPQHF
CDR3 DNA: TGTGCCAGCAGTTACACTCGGGGGACACTGGATAGTCAGCCCCAGCATTTT